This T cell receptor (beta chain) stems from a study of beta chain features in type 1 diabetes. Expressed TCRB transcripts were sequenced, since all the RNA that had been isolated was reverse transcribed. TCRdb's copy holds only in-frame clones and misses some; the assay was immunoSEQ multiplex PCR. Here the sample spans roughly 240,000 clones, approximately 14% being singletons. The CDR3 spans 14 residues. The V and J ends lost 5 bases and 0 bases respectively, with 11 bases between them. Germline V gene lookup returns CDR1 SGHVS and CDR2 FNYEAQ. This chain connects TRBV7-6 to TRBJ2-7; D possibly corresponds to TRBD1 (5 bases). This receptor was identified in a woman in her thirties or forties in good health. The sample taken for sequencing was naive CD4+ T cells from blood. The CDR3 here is CASSPRQTSYEQYF. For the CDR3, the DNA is TGTGCCAGCAGCCCACGACAGACCTCCTACGAGCAGTACTTC.